These 14 T cell receptor beta chains were all obtained from the same sample, sequenced in a study of Ad26.COV2.S vaccination and SARS-CoV-2 variants. Stated treatment: around 19 received Ad26.COV2.S at low or high dose, single or two shots; five or six received placebo; per-sample allocation not given. Following the first vaccine or placebo injection, samples were taken on day 63. Clones were sequenced by immunoSEQ multiplex PCR, and TCRdb holds only the in-frame ones, with some missing. Of around 420,000 clones listed, 85% to 90% are singletons. This specimen was peripheral blood, taken in a trial of Ad26.COV2.S vaccine versus placebo. These receptors were taken from a person between 18 and 59 years old who received the Ad26.COV2.S COVID-19 vaccine or a placebo.

This clone was counted a single time. The rearrangement uses TRBV5-6 and TRBJ1-2; TRBD1 matches 7 bases. Germline trimming cut 4 bases from V and 3 bases from J; bases unmatched to any gene: 9. The CDR3 extends over 15 amino acids. Per the germline V gene, CDR1 is SGHDT and CDR2 is YYEEEE. CDR3 sequence reads: CASSVDRAVDYGYTF. CDR3 DNA: TGTGCCAGCAGCGTTGACAGGGCAGTGGACTATGGCTACACCTTC.

The chain is built from TRBV5-4 and TRBJ2-4; a possible D gene is TRBD1 (6 bases). The CDR3 has 13 residues. V was trimmed by 4 bases and J by 9 bases, leaving 14 bases between them. Germline V gene sequence: CDR1 SGHNT, CDR2 YYREEE (reference sequence). The CDR3 coding sequence is TGTGCCAGCAGCAAGGACAGTCCCGGCATTCAGTACTTC. Its protein is CASSKDSPGIQYF. The full variable domain, rest sourced from reference TRBV5-4 and TRBJ2-4, is ETGVTQSPTHLIKTRGQQVTLRCSSQSGHNTVSWYQQALGQGPQFIFQYYREEENGRGNFPPRFSGLQFPNYSSELNVNALELDDSALYLCASSKDSPGIQYFGAGTRLSVL.

CDR3 amino acids: CASSQDTGGRYEQYF. CDR3 in DNA: TGTGCCAGCAGCCAAGATACAGGGGGACGGTACGAGCAGTACTTC. V and J are TRBV3-1 (or the pseudogene TRBV3-2) and TRBJ2-7, with TRBD1 identical over 8 bases. The CDR3 is made up of 15 amino acids. V gave up 0 bases and J gave up 4 bases; unmatched junction bases: 5. Germline CDR1 reads LGHDT; CDR2 reads YNNKEL (reference sequence).

The gene calls are TRBV9 and TRBJ2-7; D may be TRBD2 (5 bases). This CDR3 is 15 amino acids long. From germline, CDR1 is SGDLS and CDR2 YYNGEE. The V end lost 4 bases, the J end lost 3 bases, and 17 bases lay between the germline ends. The CDR3 sequence: CASSPPGWGDYEQYF. In DNA, the CDR3 is TGTGCCAGCAGCCCCCCGGGGTGGGGAGACTACGAGCAGTACTTC.

The chain has TRBV5-1 and TRBJ2-7; perhaps TRBD1 as D (5 bases). This CDR3 is 13 amino acids long. The germline V and J ends were trimmed by 0 bases and 7 bases, with 11 bases remaining between them. The V gene's germline CDR1 is SGHRS and CDR2 YFSETQ. The CDR3 sequence: CASSLEQGWEQYF. CDR3 coding DNA: TGCGCCAGCAGCTTGGAGCAGGGATGGGAGCAGTACTTC.

The CDR3: CASSPYSGGRKETQYF. CDR3 in DNA: TGTGCCAGCAGCCCTTATAGCGGGGGGAGAAAAGAGACCCAGTACTTC. The genes are TRBV9 and TRBJ2-5; 10 bases line up with TRBD2. V gave up 4 bases and J gave up 3 bases; unmatched junction bases: 9. CDR1 is SGDLS and CDR2 is YYNGEE in the germline V gene. This CDR3 comprises 16 residues.

The V call is TRBV11-2, the J call TRBJ2-5, with D tentatively TRBD1 (6 bases). The V end lost 1 base, the J end lost 5 bases, and 14 bases lay between the germline ends. The CDR3 totals 15 residues. Germline lookup yields CDR1 SGHAT and CDR2 FQNNGV. The CDR3 reads CASSLGQGPEETQYF. The DNA for the CDR3 is TGTGCCAGCAGCTTAGGTCAGGGGCCGGAGGAGACCCAGTACTTC.

The chain carries TRBV10-3 and TRBJ2-1, with D possibly being TRBD2 (6 bases). V was cut by 6 bases and J by 6 bases, with 18 bases left in between. The CDR3 runs 15 residues. Germline CDR1 reads ENHRY; CDR2 reads SYGVKD. DNA for the CDR3: TGTGCCATCAGCGACGGGCGCGGGGTTAGCAATGAGCAGTTCTTC. Protein sequence: CAISDGRGVSNEQFF.

The chain combines TRBV28 with TRBJ2-7; maybe TRBD2 (7 bases). V shed 6 bases and J shed 2 bases, with 20 bases lying between them. CDR1 MDHEN and CDR2 SYDVKM come from the germline V gene. The CDR3 contains 16 residues. The CDR3 sequence: CASRPYLGGGTYEQYF. The CDR3 region has the DNA TGTGCCAGCAGGCCTTACTTAGGGGGGGGGACCTACGAGCAGTACTTC.

The chain combines TRBV7-2 with TRBJ1-1, with 9 positions matching TRBD1. Trimming cost V 7 bases and J 10 bases; bases outside gene matches: 13. Germline V CDR1 and CDR2: SGHTA, FQGNSA. This CDR3 comprises 14 residues. As DNA, the CDR3 is TGTGCCAGCACCGCCCCGAGACAGGGGGTTGGAGCTTTCTTT. It is translated as CASTAPRQGVGAFF. Using reference TRBV7-2 and TRBJ1-1 for the parts outside the CDR3, the full variable domain is GAGVSQSPSNKVTEKGKDVELRCDPISGHTALYWYRQSLGQGLEFLIYFQGNSAPDKSGLPSDRFSAERTGGSVSTLTIQRTQQEDSAVYLCASTAPRQGVGAFFGQGTRLTVV.

This clone was counted once. The chain is built from TRBV28 and TRBJ1-4, with 7 bases lining up with TRBD1. Trimming took 4 bases from V and 4 from J; bases not matched to a gene: 9. Germline CDR1 is MDHEN and CDR2 is SYDVKM. This CDR3 is built from 16 residues. The CDR3 reads CASSSTGARHNEKLFF. The CDR3 coding sequence is TGTGCCAGCAGTTCAACAGGGGCCCGCCATAATGAAAAACTGTTTTTT.

This clone has a handful of counts. The chain links TRBV6-2 or TRBV6-3 to TRBJ1-5; the match to TRBD1 covers 8 bases. Germline CDR1 and CDR2: MNHEY and SVGEGT. This CDR3 is 14 amino acids long. The ends lost 5 bases at V and 5 bases at J; junction bases unmatched: 5. CDR3 nucleotide sequence: TGTGCCAGCAGTCACACAGGGGGTCATCAGCCCCAGCATTTT. This encodes CASSHTGGHQPQHF.

This rearrangement joins TRBV5-1 to TRBJ1-5; weak D call: TRBD1 (5 bases). The CDR3 totals 15 residues. From germline, CDR1 is SGHRS and CDR2 YFSETQ. Trimming shortened V by 5 bases and J by 5 bases, and 17 bases separated the two germline ends. The CDR3 sequence is CASSSTGGTDQPQHF. As DNA, the CDR3 is TGCGCCAGCAGTTCTACTGGGGGTACGGATCAGCCCCAGCATTTT.

The J gene is TRBJ2-6, the V gene TRBV9; a weak D match, TRBD1 (6 bases). This CDR3 is 15 amino acids long. V shed 4 bases and J shed 3 bases, with 11 bases lying between them. Germline loops: CDR1 SGDLS, CDR2 YYNGEE. CDR3 in DNA: TGTGCCAGCAGCTTAGAGGGGGTTGGGGCCAACGTCCTGACTTTC. Protein product: CASSLEGVGANVLTF.